The T cell receptor beta chain described here comes from a study of shared clonotypes between healthy human individuals (dated by TCRdb to the early 2020s). Concerning the study at large: The cohort comprised two women and three men aged 18 to 49 years. For each donor, three plates each were used for CD4 naive and CD4 memory, two plates were used for CD8 naive, and one plate was used for CD8 memory. Blood TCR repertoires of five healthy adults were deeply sequenced to estimate repertoire size and the extent of clonotype sharing between individuals. Leukapheresis yielded between about 0.94 and 9.5 billion PBMCs per donor. To increase sequencing depth and limit assay-specific biases, TCR repertoire library preparation and sequencing were carried out by different laboratories using diverse techniques. Study-wide conclusions, independent of this receptor: Estimated clonotype richness was generally larger for naive than for memory subsets. Sampling was restricted to blood, and TCR repertoires in tissue are likely to differ from TCR repertoires in blood. Because the study included only a small number of donors, the genetic and exposure-history diversity represented was limited. Higher generation probabilities were observed for clonotypes shared by all four sorted-subset donors than for non-shared clonotypes. Rarefaction of sorted-subset datasets indicated incomplete sequencing despite the large sequencing depth. Sharing across several donors was observed for roughly 5.4% of naive CD4, 3.5% of naive CD8, roughly 2.4% of memory CD4, and around 0.4% of memory CD8 clonotypes. Based on pairwise subsampling, the degree of clonotype sharing among donors was expected to be affected by sequencing depth.

The donors were healthy, HIV-negative adults with no recently reported acute infections or vaccinations. Every donor was a Caucasian adult living in Nashville, Tennessee, USA. CD4+ T cells were enriched by magnetic negative selection; naive cells were then positively selected on CD45RA, and the negative fraction formed the memory subset. Blood was collected by leukapheresis, and PBMCs were isolated by Ficoll-Histopaque density gradient centrifugation and then cryopreserved in liquid nitrogen vapor phase. Purity and quantity of every magnetically sorted T cell population were checked by analytical flow cytometry. Genomic DNA was isolated from each sorted fraction and quantified by UV absorbance on a Nanodrop 2000c. V loses 3 bases of germline sequence and J loses 0 bases, and the interval between the two ends is 6 bases. Counted from cysteine to phenylalanine, this CDR3 has 13 amino acids. The retained sequence is limited to the CDR3, 39 bases, with the frame set at the first base. Per the germline V gene (reference sequence), SGHNT is the CDR1 and YYREEE is the CDR2.

With respect to this clone: It has no known antigen specificity. Nothing much larger sits one base from this clone, and base qualities are not available.

TCR CDR3 regions were amplified from genomic DNA by multiplex PCR using the deep immunoSEQ assay. For each cell subset, the extracted genomic DNA was distributed evenly across all wells of several immunoSEQ 96-well plates, and each plate served as one replicate. For sorted subsets, 150 to 200 ng genomic DNA, equal to 30,000 to 35,000 T cell genomes, was loaded into each replicate PCR. The purified libraries were quantified using a Qubit 3.0 fluorometer, sized with a Bioanalyzer 2100, and then quantified again using the KAPA Library Quantification kit. Every immunoSEQ 96-well plate was sequenced on a separate single-read 150-cycle Illumina NextSeq 550 flow cell. The authors' analysis ran thus. Because the immunoSEQ output included only junctional sequences and no quality scores, the filtering could not be the same as the filtering used for full-length reads. To assign V/J genes and CDR3, sequences were annotated using PyIR, a Python wrapper for IgBLAST v1.9, with IMGT germline references. Reads with weak V/J assignments (E-value above 1e-6), missing CDR3, stop codons, out-of-frame junctions, or ambiguous translated residues were removed. V3J clonotypes were defined by identical inferred V gene, J gene, and CDR3 amino acid sequence. To compute the percentage overlap between repertoires, the number of shared unique clonotypes was divided by the size of the smaller repertoire. Repertoire richness was assessed with RTK rarefaction, the Chao1 estimator, and Recon v2.1 estimates of unobserved clonotypes. OLGA was used to compute generation probabilities for all TCRbeta clonotypes that the gDNA method yielded from a handful of donors. The immuneACCESS repertoire file appears here via TCRdb, limited to in-frame rearrangements. These files lack a portion of the clones; in checked studies, under half of the deficit traces to unresolved V genes, and the cause of the others is not known. The D gene and trimming were derived from the DNA, and the V and J assignments and clone size from that table. The sample records approximately 1.5 million clones, 95% to 99% of which are singletons. The leading ten clones occupy roughly 0.45% of the sample.

The sequenced sample consisted of naive CD4+ T cells sorted from blood. The cell subset or site label on this specimen signifies: CD45RA+ positively selected. The receptor chain draws on TRBV5-4 and TRBJ1-1; no D gene can be assigned with confidence. The TCR was taken from a man younger than 45 in good health. The base sequence is TGTGCCAGCAGCTCGTCACTGAACACTGAAGCTTTCTTT. Translated, it reads CASSSSLNTEAFF.